The entry below describes one TCR beta chain. Constant-region reverse primers amplified full-length variable regions, followed by semi-nested Nested Universal Primer A PCR. One entry per CDR3 protein results from TCRdb running MiXCR on the 5' RACE reads. The sample yields 50,000 to 75,000 distinct CDR3 sequences, approximately 22% seen once. The sequence came from a female donor with breast cancer. The sequenced material came from memory CD4+ T cells sorted from a lymph node. Sample subset: memory CD4+ T cells, CD4+CD45RO+CD25-.

Written as DNA, the CDR3 is TGCGCCAGCACTCGTGAGGGGACGGTAAATGAAAAACTGTTTTTT. Translation gives CASTREGTVNEKLFF. This chain joins TRBV5-1 and TRBJ1-4, with TRBD1 as a possible D gene (5 bases). Trimming stripped 6 bases from V and 5 bases from J, with 17 bases between. Looked up from germline, CDR1 is SGHRS and CDR2 is YFSETQ. The CDR3 covers 15 residues.